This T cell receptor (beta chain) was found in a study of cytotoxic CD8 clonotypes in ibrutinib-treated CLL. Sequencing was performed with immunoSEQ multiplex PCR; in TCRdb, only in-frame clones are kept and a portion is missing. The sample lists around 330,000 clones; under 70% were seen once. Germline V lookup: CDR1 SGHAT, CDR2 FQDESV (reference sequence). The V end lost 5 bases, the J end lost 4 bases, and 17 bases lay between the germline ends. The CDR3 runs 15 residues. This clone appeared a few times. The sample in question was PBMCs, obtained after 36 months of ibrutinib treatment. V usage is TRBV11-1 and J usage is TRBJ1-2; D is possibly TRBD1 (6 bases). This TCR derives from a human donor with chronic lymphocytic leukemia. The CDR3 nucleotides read TGTGCCAGCAGCCCCACCGGGACAATTCTCTATGGCTACACCTTC. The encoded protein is CASSPTGTILYGYTF. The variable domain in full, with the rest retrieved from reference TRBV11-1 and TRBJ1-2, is EAEVAQSPRYKITEKSQAVAFWCDPISGHATLYWYRQILGQGPELLVQFQDESVVDDSQLPKDRFSAERLKGVDSTLKIQPAELGDSAMYLCASSPTGTILYGYTFGSGTRLTVV.